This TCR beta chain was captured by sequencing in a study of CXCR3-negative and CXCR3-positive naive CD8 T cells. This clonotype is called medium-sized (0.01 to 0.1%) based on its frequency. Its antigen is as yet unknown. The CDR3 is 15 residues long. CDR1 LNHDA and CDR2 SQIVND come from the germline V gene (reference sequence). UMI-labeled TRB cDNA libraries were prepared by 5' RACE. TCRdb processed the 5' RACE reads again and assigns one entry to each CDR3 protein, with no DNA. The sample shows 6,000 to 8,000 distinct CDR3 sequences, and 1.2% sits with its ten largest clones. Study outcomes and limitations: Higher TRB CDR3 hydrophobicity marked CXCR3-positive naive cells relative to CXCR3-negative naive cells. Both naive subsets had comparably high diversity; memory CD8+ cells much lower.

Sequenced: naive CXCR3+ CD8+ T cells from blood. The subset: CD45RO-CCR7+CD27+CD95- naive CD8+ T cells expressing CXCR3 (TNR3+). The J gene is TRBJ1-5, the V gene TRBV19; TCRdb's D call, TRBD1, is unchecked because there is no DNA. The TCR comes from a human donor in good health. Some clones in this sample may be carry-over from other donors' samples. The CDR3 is CASSIGDRGNQPQHF.